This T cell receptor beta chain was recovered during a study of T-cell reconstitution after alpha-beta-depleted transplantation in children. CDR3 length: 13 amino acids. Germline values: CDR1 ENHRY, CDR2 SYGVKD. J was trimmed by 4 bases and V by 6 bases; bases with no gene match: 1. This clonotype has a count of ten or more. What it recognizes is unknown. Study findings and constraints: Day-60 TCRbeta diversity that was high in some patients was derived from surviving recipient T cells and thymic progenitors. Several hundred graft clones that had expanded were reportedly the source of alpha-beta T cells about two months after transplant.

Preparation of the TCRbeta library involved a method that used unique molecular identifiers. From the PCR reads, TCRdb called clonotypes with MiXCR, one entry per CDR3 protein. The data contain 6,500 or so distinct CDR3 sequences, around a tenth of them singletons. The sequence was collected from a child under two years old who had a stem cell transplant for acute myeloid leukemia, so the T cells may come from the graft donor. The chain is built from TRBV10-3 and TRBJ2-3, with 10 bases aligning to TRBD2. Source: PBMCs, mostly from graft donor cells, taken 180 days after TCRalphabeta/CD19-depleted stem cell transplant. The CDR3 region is CAIRSGRADTQYF. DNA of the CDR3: TGTGCCATCAGAAGCGGGAGGGCAGATACGCAGTATTTT.